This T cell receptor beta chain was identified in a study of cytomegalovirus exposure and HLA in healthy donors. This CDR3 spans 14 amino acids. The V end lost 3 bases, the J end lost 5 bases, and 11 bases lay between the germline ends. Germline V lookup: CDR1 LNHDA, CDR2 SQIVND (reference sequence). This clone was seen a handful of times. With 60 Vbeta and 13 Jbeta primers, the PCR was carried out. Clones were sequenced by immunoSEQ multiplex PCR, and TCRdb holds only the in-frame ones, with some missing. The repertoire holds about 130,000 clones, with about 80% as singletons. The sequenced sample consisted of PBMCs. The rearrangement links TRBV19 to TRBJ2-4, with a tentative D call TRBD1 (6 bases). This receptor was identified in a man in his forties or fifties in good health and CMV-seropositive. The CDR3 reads CASSIPGAQNIQYF. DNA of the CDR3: TGTGCCAGTAGTATCCCAGGGGCCCAAAACATTCAGTACTTC.